A single sample gave rise to the 18 T cell receptor beta chains below, sequenced in a study of blood T cell repertoires in COVID-19. The method was immunoSEQ multiplex PCR; TCRdb's version includes in-frame clones alone and lacks a portion of them. Seen here are 60,000 to 85,000 clones, 70% to 90% observed once, and the top ten hold about 3.5%. Material for sequencing was peripheral blood. The receptors shown here come from a woman aged 50 to 60 with COVID-19, enrolled during active disease.

The V gene is TRBV5-1, the J gene TRBJ2-7; D might be TRBD2 (6 bases). Germline V gene lookup returns CDR1 SGHRS and CDR2 YFSETQ. The V and J ends lost 4 bases and 4 bases respectively, with 12 bases between them. CDR3 length: 13 amino acids. The CDR3 loop reads CASSDPLAYEQYF. The CDR3, as DNA: TGCGCCAGCAGCGACCCACTAGCTTACGAGCAGTACTTC.

The CDR3 DNA follows: TGTGCCAGCAGTCCTGGGACAGGTTGGGTCGAGCAGTACTTC. It specifies CASSPGTGWVEQYF. This chain joins TRBV28 and TRBJ2-7, with 8 bases identical to TRBD1. Losses at the gene ends were 5 bases for V and 6 bases for J; bases not matched to a gene: 9. Germline loops: CDR1 MDHEN, CDR2 SYDVKM. The CDR3 contains 14 residues.

The chain uses TRBV7-9 and TRBJ2-1; 8 nucleotides agree with TRBD1. Germline assignment: CDR1 SEHNR and CDR2 FQNEAQ (reference sequence). V lost 3 bases, J lost 5 bases, and 6 bases stayed unmatched. This CDR3 region has 15 residues. CDR3 region: CASSLSGQGNNEQFF. The CDR3 DNA follows: TGTGCCAGCAGCTTGTCAGGACAGGGCAACAATGAGCAGTTCTTC.

The chain couples TRBV29-1 to TRBJ2-7, with D unclear. Germline V gene data show CDR1 as SQVTM and CDR2 as ANQGSEA. V was clipped by 8 bases and J by 6 bases, with 8 bases between them. This CDR3 comprises 9 residues. In DNA, the CDR3 is TGCAGCTCTACGTGCGAGCAGTACTTC. The encoded protein is CSSTCEQYF.

V is TRBV4-1 and J is TRBJ2-7, with D possibly TRBD2 on 7 matching bases. With 5 bases removed from V and 6 bases from J, the gap between germline ends came to 20 bases. There are 15 residues in the CDR3. Per the germline V gene, CDR1 is MGHRA and CDR2 is YSYEKL. CDR3 protein: CASSYLGGGGTEQYF. Written as DNA, the CDR3 is TGCGCCAGCAGCTATTTGGGAGGGGGAGGAACCGAGCAGTACTTC.

The J gene is TRBJ2-7, the V gene TRBV7-3; the D gene is possibly TRBD1 (5 bases). V was shortened by 5 bases and J by 0 bases, with 11 bases between the two germline ends. CDR1 and CDR2 (germline): SGHTA, FQGTGA. The CDR3 is made up of 14 amino acids. CDR3 bases: TGTGCCAGCAGCCCAGGGCACAACTCCTACGAGCAGTACTTC. Protein product: CASSPGHNSYEQYF.

This clone was seen only once. The rearrangement joins TRBV4-2 to TRBJ2-1; TRBD2 aligns across 12 bases. The germline V gene has CDR1 LGHNA and CDR2 YNFKEQ. The CDR3 consists of 15 residues. Trimming at V came to 4 bases and at J to 5 bases, leaving 3 bases not matched to a gene. The CDR3 region has the DNA TGTGCCAGCAGCCGCCGACTAGCGGGAGACAATGAGCAGTTCTTC. Translated, it gives CASSRRLAGDNEQFF.

V usage is TRBV11-3 and J usage is TRBJ2-7; 9 nucleotides line up with TRBD2. CDR1 and CDR2 from the germline V gene are SGHNT and YENEEA. The length of the CDR3 is 19 residues. Trimming took 4 bases from V and 0 from J; bases not matched to a gene: 16. This CDR3 reads CASSSSLGRLAGSSYEQYF. The CDR3 coding sequence is TGTGCCAGCAGCTCATCCCTGGGGCGTCTAGCGGGATCCTCCTACGAGCAGTACTTC.

This clone was recorded once. The J gene is TRBJ2-7, the V gene TRBV5-6, with 10 bases matching TRBD1. The CDR3 loop spans 15 amino acids. Looked up from germline, CDR1 is SGHDT and CDR2 is YYEEEE. The junction had 7 bases not matched to a gene; V was cut back by 3 bases and J by 4 bases. The CDR3 here is CASSSYGTGAYEQYF. CDR3 nucleotide sequence: TGTGCCAGCAGCTCCTATGGGACAGGGGCATACGAGCAGTACTTC.

V is TRBV6-6 and J is TRBJ2-5; TRBD1 might be the D (5 bases). V shed 8 bases and J shed 5 bases, with 15 bases lying between them. The germline V gene has CDR1 MNHNY and CDR2 SVGAGI (reference sequence). This CDR3 contains 13 residues. DNA of the CDR3: TGTGCCAGCCTGAAGGGGCACGGGGAGACCCAGTACTTC. Protein sequence: CASLKGHGETQYF.

The CDR3, as DNA: TGTGCCAGCGGCCCGTCCTACAATGAGCAGTTCTTC. Its translation is CASGPSYNEQFF. V gene TRBV14 combines with J gene TRBJ2-1, with D hard to call. With 8 bases removed from V and 1 base from J, the gap between germline ends came to 6 bases. This CDR3 comprises 12 residues. From germline, CDR1 is SGHDN and CDR2 FVKESK.

The rearrangement links TRBV4-1 to TRBJ1-5; 9 positions match TRBD1. Germline V gene sequence: CDR1 MGHRA, CDR2 YSYEKL. CDR3 length: 15 amino acids. Trimming cost V 2 bases and J 6 bases; bases outside gene matches: 5. CDR3 amino acids: CASSQNRGQSQPQHF. The CDR3 DNA sequence: TGCGCCAGCAGCCAAAACAGGGGGCAGAGTCAGCCCCAGCATTTT.

The CDR3 region is CASTDRVSGANVLTF. CDR3 nucleotides: TGTGCCAGCACCGACAGGGTCTCTGGGGCCAACGTCCTGACTTTC. The chain combines TRBV27 with TRBJ2-6, with 7 positions matching TRBD1. This CDR3 spans 15 amino acids. V lost 7 bases and J lost 0; bases outside the gene matches: 3. CDR1 is MNHEY and CDR2 is SMNVEV in the germline V gene (reference sequence).

The chain uses TRBV11-3 and TRBJ2-5, with D unclear. From germline, CDR1 is SGHNT and CDR2 YENEEA. This CDR3 contains 14 residues. Between the trimmed V and J ends, which lost 2 bases and 5 bases, there was a span of 12 bases. DNA of the CDR3: TGTGCCAGCAGCTTAAGCCAATTGTACGAGACCCAGTACTTC. It translates to CASSLSQLYETQYF.

This clone was seen just once. The V and J genes are TRBV2 and TRBJ2-7; D call uncertain. The CDR3 runs 12 residues. Germline V lookup: CDR1 SNHLY, CDR2 FYNNEI. Trimming removed 6 bases from V and 2 bases from J, with 8 bases in between. Here the CDR3 DNA reads TGTGCCAGCAGGAGTAGTACCTACGAGCAGTACTTC. Protein product: CASRSSTYEQYF.

This clone was detected a few times. The rearrangement uses TRBV2 and TRBJ2-3; D is unresolved. CDR1 and CDR2 (germline): SNHLY, FYNNEI. This CDR3 has 14 residues. Trimming took 8 bases from V and 9 from J, leaving 21 bases between them. The CDR3 DNA follows: TGTGCCAGCGGCCCGACCGGAAACCCAGGCACGCAGTATTTT. It specifies CASGPTGNPGTQYF.

CDR3: CASISPGHISNQPQHF. As DNA, the CDR3 is TGTGCCAGCATTTCCCCGGGACACATTAGCAATCAGCCCCAGCATTTT. The chain employs TRBV28 and TRBJ1-5; D is possibly TRBD1 (6 bases). Germline V CDR1 and CDR2: MDHEN, SYDVKM. This CDR3 spans 16 amino acids. Trimming removed 7 bases from V and 0 bases from J, with 16 bases in between. The whole variable domain, filled in from reference TRBV28 and TRBJ1-5, reads DVKVTQSSRYLVKRTGEKVFLECVQDMDHENMFWYRQDPGLGLRLIYFSYDVKMKEKGDIPEGYSVSREKKERFSLILESASTNQTSMYLCASISPGHISNQPQHFGDGTRLSIL.

This clone was picked up one time. V gene TRBV29-1 combines with J gene TRBJ1-1, with D possibly matching TRBD1 (5 bases). The CDR3 loop spans 12 amino acids. The V and J ends lost 2 bases and 3 bases respectively, with 7 bases between them. Germline lookup yields CDR1 SQVTM and CDR2 ANQGSEA. CDR3 coding DNA: TGCAGCGTTGAAACGGGGGACACTGAAGCTTTCTTT. It yields the protein CSVETGDTEAFF. The entire variable domain, with the rest obtained from reference TRBV29-1 and TRBJ1-1, is as follows: SAVISQKPSRDICQRGTSLTIQCQVDSQVTMMFWYRQQPGQSLTLIATANQGSEATYESGFVIDKFPISRPNLTFSTLTVSNMSPEDSSIYLCSVETGDTEAFFGQGTRLTVV.